These 26 T cell receptor beta chains were all obtained from the same sample, sequenced in a study of blood T cell repertoires in COVID-19. Assay: immunoSEQ multiplex PCR; the TCRdb copy retains only in-frame clones and omits some. The sample holds 210,000 or so clones, roughly 87% seen once. What was sequenced was peripheral blood. These receptors all come from a man aged 35 to 55 with active or convalescent COVID-19.

The V call is TRBV29-1, the J call TRBJ1-6; tentatively, D is TRBD1 (6 bases). This CDR3 has 13 amino acids. Germline loops: CDR1 SQVTM, CDR2 ANQGSEA. V was cut by 4 bases and J by 5 bases, with 9 bases left in between. The CDR3 nucleotides read TGCAGCGTTGCAAGGACAGATAATTCACCCCTCCACTTT. Protein sequence: CSVARTDNSPLHF.

The chain employs TRBV6-5 and TRBJ2-5, with 8 bases that match TRBD2. CDR1 is MNHEY and CDR2 is SVGAGI in the germline V gene. V was clipped by 3 bases and J by 7 bases; unmatched bases: 7. There are 14 residues in the CDR3. The chain's CDR3 is CASSYSGVYSTQYF. As DNA, the CDR3 is TGTGCCAGCAGTTATAGCGGGGTATATTCGACCCAGTACTTC.

Comment on this clone: Other nucleotide sequences from this sample produce the same CDR3. The chain carries TRBV4-2 and TRBJ2-5, with 11 bases fitting TRBD2. The CDR3 is 16 residues long. V lost 4 bases, J lost 1 base, and 5 bases stayed unmatched. From germline, CDR1 is LGHNA and CDR2 YNFKEQ. The chain's CDR3 is CASSRGTSGFQETQYF. The CDR3 bases are TGTGCCAGCAGCCGAGGGACTAGCGGATTCCAAGAGACCCAGTACTTC.

J is TRBJ2-7 and V is TRBV27; tentatively, D is TRBD1 (5 bases). The CDR3 runs 14 residues. V lost 3 bases and J lost 2, with 11 bases in between. Germline V lookup: CDR1 MNHEY, CDR2 SMNVEV (reference sequence). In nucleotides, the CDR3 is TGTGCCAGCAGTTTGGGCAGGGTGACCTACGAGCAGTACTTC. Amino acids: CASSLGRVTYEQYF.

V gene TRBV9 combines with J gene TRBJ2-7; possible D gene TRBD1, 6 bases. Trimming shortened V by 0 bases and J by 3 bases, and 16 bases separated the two germline ends. This CDR3 spans 16 amino acids. Germline-derived CDR1 and CDR2 are SGDLS and YYNGEE. The CDR3 loop reads CASSVDGAAGVYEQYF. The CDR3 DNA reads as TGTGCCAGCAGCGTAGACGGCGCGGCAGGGGTCTACGAGCAGTACTTC.

The chain carries TRBV5-1 and TRBJ2-7; TRBD2 matches 8 bases. V gave up 2 bases and J gave up 1 base; unmatched junction bases: 8. Germline CDR1 is SGHRS and CDR2 is YFSETQ. This CDR3 is 16 amino acids long. CDR3 coding DNA: TGCGCCAGCAGCTTACTACCGGGACTAGAATCCTACGAGCAGTACTTC. This sequence encodes CASSLLPGLESYEQYF. Looking up the rest from reference TRBV5-1 and TRBJ2-7 gives the full variable domain: KAGVTQTPRYLIKTRGQQVTLSCSPISGHRSVSWYQQTPGQGLQFLFEYFSETQRNKGNFPGRFSGRQFSNSRSEMNVSTLELGDSALYLCASSLLPGLESYEQYFGPGTRLTVT.

This clone was counted a single time. J is TRBJ2-1 and V is TRBV5-1; 11 bases agree with TRBD2. V lost 4 bases, J lost 2 bases, and 8 bases stayed unmatched. Germline V gene sequence: CDR1 SGHRS, CDR2 YFSETQ. The length of the CDR3 is 17 residues. For the CDR3, the DNA is TGCGCCAGCAGCCCGGGACTAGCGGTGGGCCCCTACAATGAGCAGTTCTTC. Its translation: CASSPGLAVGPYNEQFF.

The J gene is TRBJ1-2, the V gene TRBV9, with D perhaps matching TRBD1 (6 bases). This CDR3 contains 16 residues. Germline values: CDR1 SGDLS, CDR2 YYNGEE. Trimming took off 0 bases at V and 0 bases at J, with 12 bases between the two ends. Here the CDR3 DNA reads TGTGCCAGCAGCGTAGCTAGTAACAGGGCTAACTATGGCTACACCTTC. Its protein is CASSVASNRANYGYTF.

CDR3 residues: CATSSYTGELFF. CDR3 sequence (DNA): TGTGCCACCAGCAGTTATACCGGGGAGCTGTTTTTT. V is TRBV15 and J is TRBJ2-2; D not certain. The germline CDR1 and CDR2 sequences are LNHNV and YYDKDF (reference sequence). The germline V and J ends were trimmed by 3 bases and 5 bases, with 4 bases remaining between them. The CDR3 extends over 12 amino acids.

The V call is TRBV29-1, the J call TRBJ2-3; 8 bases line up with TRBD1. The germline gives CDR1 SQVTM, CDR2 ANQGSEA. Germline trimming cut 5 bases from V and 0 bases from J; bases unmatched to any gene: 4. The CDR3 has 14 amino acids. Written as DNA, the CDR3 is TGCAGCGTTCATCAGGGGGCTAGCACAGATACGCAGTATTTT. As protein: CSVHQGASTDTQYF.

V usage is TRBV7-9 and J usage is TRBJ1-1, with D unclear. The V gene lost 0 bases and the J gene lost 8 bases, with 16 bases spanning the gap. The germline CDR1 and CDR2 sequences are SEHNR and FQNEAQ (reference sequence). The CDR3 length is 15 residues. The CDR3 region is CASSLAREGRSEAFF. In DNA form, the CDR3 reads TGTGCCAGCAGCTTAGCGCGAGAGGGTAGGTCGGAAGCTTTCTTT. Full variable domain (rest looked up from reference TRBV7-9 and TRBJ1-1): DTGVSQNPRHKITKRGQNVTFRCDPISEHNRLYWYRQTLGQGPEFLTYFQNEAQLEKSRLLSDRFSAERPKGSFSTLEIQRTEQGDSAMYLCASSLAREGRSEAFFGQGTRLTVV.

This rearrangement joins TRBV7-8 to TRBJ1-5; no clear D. The CDR3 contains 15 residues. Germline values: CDR1 SGHVS, CDR2 FQNEAQ. V was clipped by 2 bases and J by 4 bases, with 12 bases between them. In DNA form, the CDR3 reads TGTGCCAGCAGCTTATTCAGCCAGGTTAATCAGCCCCAGCATTTT. Translated, it gives CASSLFSQVNQPQHF.

The J gene is TRBJ1-2, the V gene TRBV27; 10 bases map to TRBD1. This CDR3 region has 15 residues. CDR1 is MNHEY and CDR2 is SMNVEV in the germline V gene (reference sequence). Trimming removed 5 bases from V and 4 bases from J; junction bases left unmatched: 7. Here the CDR3 DNA reads TGTGCCAGCAGTCCGGACAGGGGGGATCTCTATGGCTACACCTTC. Translated: CASSPDRGDLYGYTF.

CDR3 in DNA: TGCGCCAGCAGCCAAGATTCGGGACTCCTGAACACTGAAGCTTTCTTT. Translated: CASSQDSGLLNTEAFF. J is TRBJ1-1 and V is TRBV4-1, with D possibly TRBD1 on 5 matching bases. In germline, CDR1 is MGHRA, CDR2 YSYEKL. This CDR3 contains 16 residues. The V and J ends lost 0 bases and 0 bases respectively, with 11 bases between them.

This clone was detected only a few times. The chain is built from TRBV10-1 and TRBJ1-1; no clear D. Germline values: CDR1 WNHNN, CDR2 SYGVQD (reference sequence). This CDR3 is 15 amino acids long. Trimming took off 0 bases at V and 6 bases at J, with 14 bases between the two ends. CDR3 region: CASSESSGIGAEAFF. DNA of the CDR3: TGCGCCAGCAGTGAGTCTTCGGGCATCGGGGCTGAAGCTTTCTTT.

The genes are TRBV7-6 and TRBJ2-7; D may be TRBD1 (6 bases). V was pared by 5 bases and J by 1 base, with 12 bases between. The CDR3 is 14 residues long. In germline, CDR1 is SGHVS, CDR2 FNYEAQ. DNA for the CDR3: TGTGCCAGCAGCGTGGGGGCCCTGTCCTACGAGCAGTACTTC. Translated: CASSVGALSYEQYF. Looking up the rest from reference TRBV7-6 and TRBJ2-7 gives the full variable domain: GAGVSQSPRYKVTKRGQDVALRCDPISGHVSLYWYRQALGQGPEFLTYFNYEAQQDKSGLPNDRFSAERPEGSISTLTIQRTEQRDSAMYRCASSVGALSYEQYFGPGTRLTVT.

The CDR3 region has the DNA TGCGCCAGCAGCCACGGGACAGGGGACGGGTATGGCTACACCTTC. Its translation: CASSHGTGDGYGYTF. The V call is TRBV4-1, the J call TRBJ1-2; 10 bases match TRBD1. This CDR3 has 15 amino acids. The germline gives CDR1 MGHRA, CDR2 YSYEKL. The junction had 6 bases not matched to a gene; V was cut back by 3 bases and J by 5 bases.

The chain couples TRBV5-5 to TRBJ1-5; 9 bases are shared with TRBD1. From germline, CDR1 is SGHKS and CDR2 YYEKEE (reference sequence). With 3 bases clipped from V and 5 bases from J, the junction kept 3 bases outside the gene matches. This CDR3 contains 14 residues. The CDR3 protein is CASSSRTGDQPQHF. As DNA, the CDR3 is TGTGCCAGCAGCTCTCGGACAGGGGATCAGCCCCAGCATTTT.

This clone appeared once. At one of its ends the junction is not consistent with the germline gene, which may arise from a read error. The rearrangement uses TRBV2 and TRBJ1-4; 8 nucleotides agree with TRBD1. The CDR3 extends over 16 amino acids. Germline lookup yields CDR1 SNHLY and CDR2 FYNNEI. The CDR3 spells CASNERRTGPGEKLFF. CDR3 bases: TGTGCCAGCAATGAACGTAGGACAGGGCCAGGGGAAAAACTGTTTTTT. Based on the CDR3 plus reference TRBV2 and TRBJ1-4, the full variable domain is EPEVTQTPSHQVTQMGQEVILRCVPISNHLYFYWYRQILGQKVEFLVSFYNNEISEKSEIFDDQFSVERPDGSNFTLKIRSTKLEDSAMYFCASNERRTGPGEKLFFGSGTQLSVL.

This chain connects TRBV4-2 to TRBJ2-7, with 8 bases fitting TRBD1. The V gene end was trimmed by 0 bases and the J gene end by 2 bases; junction bases not matched to a gene: 9. The CDR3 extends over 17 amino acids. Germline V gene data show CDR1 as LGHNA and CDR2 as YNFKEQ. The CDR3 region has the DNA TGTGCCAGCAGCCAAGACGGACAGGGACTTTTGACCTACGAGCAGTACTTC. Protein sequence: CASSQDGQGLLTYEQYF.

V and J are TRBV6-5 and TRBJ1-2, with TRBD1 as a possible D gene (5 bases). The V end was cut by 5 bases, the J end by 9 bases, with 16 bases between. Germline lookup yields CDR1 MNHEY and CDR2 SVGAGI. This CDR3 has 13 residues. The CDR3 DNA is TGTGCCAGCAGTCCCCGGGGGGGGTCGAGCTACACCTTC. Translated, it gives CASSPRGGSSYTF.

This clone was detected once. The chain is built from TRBV5-1 and TRBJ1-4; D gene unclear. The V and J ends lost 1 base and 0 bases respectively, with 10 bases between them. CDR1 and CDR2 from the germline V gene are SGHRS and YFSETQ. The CDR3 extends over 16 amino acids. CDR3 sequence (DNA): TGCGCCAGCAGCTTGCTAGTGGCCGCAACTAATGAAAAACTGTTTTTT. It translates to CASSLLVAATNEKLFF.

The chain employs TRBV11-2 and TRBJ2-7; D may be TRBD1 (6 bases). V dropped 0 bases and J dropped 7 bases, with 13 bases sitting between them. Germline V gene lookup returns CDR1 SGHAT and CDR2 FQNNGV. The CDR3 covers 14 residues. The CDR3 region is CASSLDGRGWEQYF. The CDR3 DNA reads TGTGCCAGCAGCTTAGATGGCAGGGGTTGGGAGCAGTACTTC.

The V call is TRBV2, the J call TRBJ1-5, with D possibly being TRBD1 (5 bases). V gave up 8 bases and J gave up 1 base, with 9 bases separating them. The germline V gene has CDR1 SNHLY and CDR2 FYNNEI. This CDR3 has 13 amino acids. Written as DNA, the CDR3 is TGTGCCAGCGGGGGGGTCAGCAATCAGCCCCAGCATTTT. As protein: CASGGVSNQPQHF.

The chain is built from TRBV7-9 and TRBJ1-1; D remains unclear. V lost 7 bases, J lost 6 bases, and 15 bases lay in between. The CDR3 consists of 13 residues. Germline V gives CDR1 SEHNR, CDR2 FQNEAQ (reference sequence). The CDR3 DNA sequence: TGTGCCAGCATCCCTCGAGGCAGACCTGAAGCTTTCTTT. Amino acids: CASIPRGRPEAFF.

This clone was found once. Germline and junction disagree at one end, which may indicate a read error. The chain couples TRBV5-4 to TRBJ1-2, with a tentative D call TRBD1 (5 bases). This CDR3 is 14 amino acids long. CDR1 is SGHNT, CDR2 YYREEE, per germline (reference sequence). The CDR3 region has the DNA TGTGCCAGCAGCTTGGTTGGGGGGGTGTATGACTACACCTTC. Translating gives CASSLVGGVYDYTF.